This paragraph covers one TCR beta chain sequence. Its antigen is unidentified. Documented time point: blood 2 weeks post-SBRT. Treatment indicated: 15 Gy SBRT to primary tumor, nephrectomy 4 weeks later. The patient's renal cell carcinoma had clear cell pathology. This table comes from immunoSEQ multiplex PCR, and its TCRdb copy is limited to in-frame clones, with some not included. The table has roughly 130,000 clones, 88% seen once. This sample was taken from a study of radiation and T cells in renal cell carcinoma. Across the whole study: Nephrectomy followed 15 Gy stereotactic body radiation by 4 weeks.

Study-wide points: In blood, top tumor clones expanded by 2 weeks, shrinking by 4.

This TCR was sampled from a woman in her 70s with renal cell carcinoma. Sample: blood, taken from a patient whose treatment included radiotherapy and nephrectomy.

The CDR3 loop reads CASSTRQVGNTEAFF. CDR3 sequence (DNA): TGTGCCAGCAGCACCCGACAGGTGGGGAACACTGAAGCTTTCTTT. The chain combines TRBV7-2 with TRBJ1-1; D is perhaps TRBD1 (6 bases). V dropped 5 bases and J dropped 1 base, with 14 bases sitting between them. CDR1 and CDR2 (germline): SGHTA, FQGNSA. There are 15 residues in the CDR3.